These T cell receptor beta chains were read from a single sample in a study of vaccination and CD4 T cells after COVID-19. These receptors have no known antigen. TCRdb reprocessed the PCR reads via MiXCR and lists one record per CDR3 protein. The sample contains 15,000 or so distinct CDR3 sequences, 40% to 65% of which appear only once. The sample in question was CD4+ T cells from blood, cultured in vitro, obtained about 7 months after SARS-CoV-2 vaccination. These receptors originate from a human donor who had recovered from COVID-19. CDR3s include the opening cysteine and the closing phenylalanine or tryptophan. Fields, in order: CDR3 protein, CDR3 DNA, J gene, V gene, clone size, D gene. The D gene is left open where the match is weak. The size of a clone is reported for some rows only, either as once, few or many, or as a class for expanded clones.

cdr3_aa: CASTPVWGTNYGYTF
cdr3_nt: TGTGCCAGCACCCCCGTCTGGGGAACTAACTATGGCTACACCTTC
j_call: TRBJ1-2
v_call: TRBV6-1
clone_size: few
d_call: NA

cdr3_aa: CASSYRITEAFF
cdr3_nt: TGTGCCAGCAGTTACCGCATCACTGAAGCTTTCTTT
j_call: TRBJ1-1
v_call: TRBV6-5
clone_size: few
d_call: NA

cdr3_aa: CASSPNRQSPQQYF
cdr3_nt: TGTGCCAGCAGTCCGAACCGGCAGAGCCCACAGCAGTACTTC
j_call: TRBJ2-7
v_call: TRBV27
clone_size: few
d_call: NA

cdr3_aa: CASSGPGGGNYGYTF
cdr3_nt: TGTGCCAGTAGCGGACCCGGGGGGGGAAACTATGGCTACACCTTC
j_call: TRBJ1-2
v_call: TRBV19
clone_size: NA
d_call: NA

cdr3_aa: CASSLDRGTEAFF
cdr3_nt: TGTGCCAGCAGCTTGGACAGGGGGACTGAAGCTTTCTTT
j_call: TRBJ1-1
v_call: TRBV5-8
clone_size: NA
d_call: TRBD1

cdr3_aa: CASSRWGAHNEQFF
cdr3_nt: TGTGCCAGCAGTCGCTGGGGGGCCCACAATGAGCAGTTCTTC
j_call: TRBJ2-1
v_call: TRBV6-1
clone_size: NA
d_call: NA

cdr3_aa: CASSLTSGNYGYTF
cdr3_nt: TGTGCCAGCAGCCTCACATCAGGGAACTATGGCTACACCTTC
j_call: TRBJ1-2
v_call: TRBV7-9
clone_size: few
d_call: NA

cdr3_aa: CASSLGTGWSSYNSPLHF
cdr3_nt: TGCGCCAGCAGCCTCGGGACAGGGTGGAGCTCCTATAATTCACCCCTCCACTTT
j_call: TRBJ1-6
v_call: TRBV5-1
clone_size: NA
d_call: TRBD1

cdr3_aa: CAISPDIALYNEQFF
cdr3_nt: TGTGCCATCAGCCCGGACATAGCCCTCTACAATGAGCAGTTCTTC
j_call: TRBJ2-1
v_call: TRBV10-3
clone_size: NA
d_call: NA

cdr3_aa: CSARRITLDYGYTF
cdr3_nt: TGCAGTGCTAGGCGGATCACTCTGGACTATGGCTACACCTTC
j_call: TRBJ1-2
v_call: TRBV20-1
clone_size: NA
d_call: NA

cdr3_aa: CASTPTPAYGYTF
cdr3_nt: TGTGCCAGCACCCCCACCCCAGCCTATGGCTACACCTTC
j_call: TRBJ1-2
v_call: TRBV6-1
clone_size: NA
d_call: NA

cdr3_aa: CSAIKPRAGNTDTQYF
cdr3_nt: TGCAGTGCAATAAAACCCCGAGCGGGGAACACAGATACGCAGTATTTT
j_call: TRBJ2-3
v_call: TRBV20-1
clone_size: NA
d_call: TRBD2

cdr3_aa: CSARVVTHSVPNYGYTF
cdr3_nt: TGCAGTGCTAGAGTGGTCACGCACTCCGTACCGAACTATGGCTACACCTTC
j_call: TRBJ1-2
v_call: TRBV20-1
clone_size: NA
d_call: NA

cdr3_aa: CASSSDTEDEQFF
cdr3_nt: TGTGCCAGCAGTTCAGACACCGAGGATGAGCAGTTCTTC
j_call: TRBJ2-1
v_call: TRBV27
clone_size: NA
d_call: NA

cdr3_aa: CASSSSDRETQYF
cdr3_nt: TGTGCCAGCAGCTCATCCGACCGGGAGACCCAGTACTTC
j_call: TRBJ2-5
v_call: TRBV11-2
clone_size: few
d_call: NA

cdr3_aa: CSARDRREGVGELFF
cdr3_nt: TGCAGTGCTAGAGATCGACGGGAAGGGGTCGGGGAGCTGTTTTTT
j_call: TRBJ2-2
v_call: TRBV20-1
clone_size: few
d_call: NA

cdr3_aa: CAISPGPDTQYF
cdr3_nt: TGTGCCATCAGTCCGGGGCCAGATACGCAGTATTTT
j_call: TRBJ2-3
v_call: TRBV10-3
clone_size: NA
d_call: NA

cdr3_aa: CSAHLAGTDTQYF
cdr3_nt: TGCAGTGCTCATCTAGCGGGCACAGATACGCAGTATTTT
j_call: TRBJ2-3
v_call: TRBV20-1
clone_size: few
d_call: TRBD2

cdr3_aa: CASSLLGRETQYF
cdr3_nt: TGCGCCAGCAGCTTACTGGGGCGGGAGACCCAGTACTTC
j_call: TRBJ2-5
v_call: TRBV5-1
clone_size: NA
d_call: NA

cdr3_aa: CASSTRTASGYTF
cdr3_nt: TGTGCCAGCAGTACTCGGACGGCGTCAGGCTACACCTTC
j_call: TRBJ1-2
v_call: TRBV27
clone_size: few
d_call: NA

cdr3_aa: CASSPGWTEQYF
cdr3_nt: TGTGCCAGCAGCCCCGGATGGACTGAGCAGTACTTC
j_call: TRBJ2-7
v_call: TRBV7-2
clone_size: few
d_call: NA

cdr3_aa: CASRMGAGTNTGELFF
cdr3_nt: TGCGCCAGCAGGATGGGGGCAGGGACGAACACCGGGGAGCTGTTTTTT
j_call: TRBJ2-2
v_call: TRBV4-1
clone_size: NA
d_call: NA

cdr3_aa: CASSLGNRDTQYF
cdr3_nt: TGTGCCAGCAGCTTAGGCAACAGAGATACGCAGTATTTT
j_call: TRBJ2-3
v_call: TRBV7-9
clone_size: NA
d_call: NA

cdr3_aa: CASSPQPTSSNTQYF
cdr3_nt: TGTGCCAGCAGCCCCCAACCGACTAGTTCGAATACGCAGTATTTT
j_call: TRBJ2-3
v_call: TRBV7-6
clone_size: NA
d_call: NA

cdr3_aa: CARTKGLAYEQYF
cdr3_nt: TGTGCCAGGACGAAGGGCCTAGCCTACGAGCAGTACTTC
j_call: TRBJ2-7
v_call: TRBV6-2/TRBV6-3
clone_size: NA
d_call: NA

cdr3_aa: CSARADTGNTIYF
cdr3_nt: TGCAGTGCTAGAGCAGACACCGGAAACACCATATATTTT
j_call: TRBJ1-3
v_call: TRBV20-1
clone_size: few
d_call: NA

cdr3_aa: CSARGREVTEAFF
cdr3_nt: TGCAGTGCCAGGGGCAGGGAGGTCACTGAAGCTTTCTTT
j_call: TRBJ1-1
v_call: TRBV20-1
clone_size: few
d_call: NA

cdr3_aa: CSARDQSRLAWYNEQFF
cdr3_nt: TGCAGTGCTAGAGATCAATCACGACTAGCGTGGTACAATGAGCAGTTCTTC
j_call: TRBJ2-1
v_call: TRBV20-1
clone_size: NA
d_call: TRBD2

cdr3_aa: CSASDPGGRGYTF
cdr3_nt: TGCAGTGCTAGTGATCCGGGAGGTCGTGGCTACACCTTC
j_call: TRBJ1-2
v_call: TRBV20-1
clone_size: large
d_call: NA

cdr3_aa: CASSQDLGARNQYF
cdr3_nt: TGCGCCAGCAGCCAAGATTTGGGCGCTAGGAACCAGTACTTC
j_call: TRBJ2-7
v_call: TRBV4-1
clone_size: NA
d_call: NA

cdr3_aa: CATSRVHALGDTQYF
cdr3_nt: TGTGCCACCAGCAGGGTCCACGCCCTGGGAGATACGCAGTATTTT
j_call: TRBJ2-3
v_call: TRBV15
clone_size: NA
d_call: NA

cdr3_aa: CASSLVILTSGSVYEQFF
cdr3_nt: TGTGCCAGCAGCTTAGTAATCCTGACTAGCGGGAGCGTCTATGAGCAGTTCTTC
j_call: TRBJ2-1
v_call: TRBV7-8
clone_size: NA
d_call: TRBD2

cdr3_aa: CAWSAQFETQYF
cdr3_nt: TGTGCCTGGAGTGCTCAGTTTGAGACCCAGTACTTC
j_call: TRBJ2-5
v_call: TRBV30
clone_size: NA
d_call: NA

cdr3_aa: CASSRAGGHADTQYF
cdr3_nt: TGTGCCAGCAGCCGAGCGGGGGGGCATGCAGATACGCAGTATTTT
j_call: TRBJ2-3
v_call: TRBV11-2
clone_size: NA
d_call: TRBD2

cdr3_aa: CASGDRGREETQYF
cdr3_nt: TGCGCCAGCGGCGACAGGGGGCGAGAAGAGACCCAGTACTTC
j_call: TRBJ2-5
v_call: TRBV12-3/TRBV12-4
clone_size: NA
d_call: TRBD1